Sequencing of this T cell receptor (beta chain) was carried out in a study of PD-L1 blockade in urothelial cancer. The overall study: Treatment start was followed by blood analysis at 3 weeks (second dose) and again at 6 weeks. There were a median of approximately 140,000 T cells in blood samples.

Profiled with immunoSEQ multiplex PCR; TCRdb holds only in-frame clones, not every one. The sample includes tens of thousands of clones, 84% of them seen just once. Time point indicated: pretreatment peripheral blood. The diagnosis in patients was locally advanced or metastatic urothelial carcinoma. Individual patients had between 1 and 8 samples, taken pretreatment and on-treatment. CDR1 is SNHLY, CDR2 FYNNEI, per germline. Trimming cost V 5 bases and J 4 bases, with 11 bases left between them. This CDR3 region has 14 residues. This clonotype was sampled from a woman in her sixties or seventies with urothelial cancer. This material consisted of PBMCs, taken around atezolizumab (anti-PD-L1) treatment. This chain links TRBV2 with TRBJ1-4; possibly TRBD1 for D (5 bases). The CDR3 is CASSQTENNEKLFF. As DNA, the CDR3 is TGTGCCAGCAGTCAGACAGAAAATAATGAAAAACTGTTTTTT.